Given below is one T cell receptor beta chain in context. Profiled with immunoSEQ multiplex PCR; TCRdb holds only in-frame clones, not every one. This sample yields 63,000 or so clones, of which about three quarters are seen a single time; 9.2% belongs to the top ten. The sample originates from a study of blood T cell repertoires in COVID-19. CDR1 and CDR2 from the germline V gene are SNHLY and FYNNEI. V was clipped by 4 bases and J by 5 bases, with 6 bases between them. CDR3 length equals 11 residues. This TCR derives from a human donor in a cohort sampled during active COVID-19. Sample: peripheral blood. The gene calls are TRBV2 and TRBJ2-7; no clear D. Written as DNA, the CDR3 is TGTGCCAGCAGTGGGAGCGACGAGCAGTACTTC. This sequence encodes CASSGSDEQYF.